Below, 9 T cell receptor beta chains from the same sample are listed, as sequenced in a study of T cell responses to AZD1222 COVID-19 vaccine. Clones were read by immunoSEQ multiplex PCR, and TCRdb kept only the in-frame ones, dropping some. The sample has tens of thousands of clones; roughly 85% are singletons. Material: peripheral blood, obtained 28 days after the second AZD1222 dose. Receptor source: an adult who received the AZD1222 COVID-19 vaccine.

The chain recombines TRBV7-2 with TRBJ2-1; tentatively, D is TRBD2 (6 bases). Germline lookup yields CDR1 SGHTA and CDR2 FQGNSA. The CDR3 covers 13 residues. V was cut by 4 bases and J by 9 bases, with 13 bases left in between. The CDR3 DNA sequence: TGTGCCAGCAGCTCTGGAGGGCCGGGTGAGCAGTTCTTC. The encoded protein is CASSSGGPGEQFF.

Comment on this clone: The germline gene is not matched at one end of the junction; a read error may be the cause. The gene calls are TRBV7-7 and TRBJ2-1, with TRBD1 as a possible D gene (5 bases). Germline CDR1 is SSHAT and CDR2 is FNYEAQ (reference sequence). The CDR3 covers 16 residues. CDR3 bases: TGTGCTAGCAGCTTATCAGTGGCGACAGAATACAATGAGCAGTTCTTC. Protein product: CASSLSVATEYNEQFF.

DNA for the CDR3: TGTGCCAGCAGCCAAGAGCGCGACAGCGGTTACTCTGGAAACACCATATATTTT. Translation gives CASSQERDSGYSGNTIYF. The chain recombines TRBV3-1 (or the pseudogene TRBV3-2) with TRBJ1-3, with a weak D call TRBD1 (5 bases). This CDR3 contains 18 residues. Germline CDR1 LGHDT, CDR2 YNNKEL (reference sequence). The V and J ends lost 0 bases and 0 bases respectively, with 15 bases between them.

The chain is built from TRBV20-1 and TRBJ2-7; TRBD2 aligns across 11 bases. The V segment lost 3 bases and the J segment 5 bases; nucleotides outside the gene matches: 6. The CDR3 loop spans 14 amino acids. Germline CDR1 reads DFQATT; CDR2 reads SNEGSKA (reference sequence). Written as DNA, the CDR3 is TGCAGTGCTAGTCGGACTAGCGGGCGAGACGAGCAGTACTTC. Protein sequence: CSASRTSGRDEQYF.

The V call is TRBV7-9, the J call TRBJ1-3, with 10 bases identical to TRBD1. The germline V gene encodes CDR1 SEHNR and CDR2 FQNEAQ (reference sequence). Trimming took 5 bases from V and 6 from J; bases not matched to a gene: 10. CDR3 size: 16 residues. CDR3: CASSRRQGAQSNTIYF. CDR3 nucleotide sequence: TGTGCCAGCAGCCGTAGACAGGGGGCTCAATCAAACACCATATATTTT.

Of note for this clone: Distinct nucleotide sequences in the sample also encode this CDR3. This chain uses TRBV28 with TRBJ1-5, with 7 bases fitting TRBD1. After removal of 4 bases from V and 4 bases from J, the junction contained 4 bases not matched to a gene. From germline, CDR1 is MDHEN and CDR2 SYDVKM. The CDR3 runs to 14 residues. This chain's CDR3 is CASSSGGYNQPQHF. In nucleotides, the CDR3 is TGTGCCAGCAGTTCAGGGGGTTATAATCAGCCCCAGCATTTT.

The chain joins TRBV4-1 to TRBJ2-6; 7 nucleotides line up with TRBD2. V gave up 3 bases and J gave up 4 bases; unmatched junction bases: 9. The CDR3 spans 17 residues. Germline V gene sequence: CDR1 MGHRA, CDR2 YSYEKL. Here the CDR3 DNA reads TGCGCCAGCAGCCACCTCAGGGAGGGCGTGGGGGCCAACGTCCTGACTTTC. Translating gives CASSHLREGVGANVLTF.

This sequence joins TRBV7-2 and TRBJ1-3; D gene unclear. Germline CDR1 and CDR2: SGHTA and FQGNSA. The V end was cut by 7 bases, the J end by 0 bases, with 16 bases between. The CDR3 loop spans 16 amino acids. The DNA for the CDR3 is TGTGCCAGCACCCAAGGTCCCGTGGGCTCTGGAAACACCATATATTTT. Protein product: CASTQGPVGSGNTIYF.

The chain has TRBV18 and TRBJ2-5; TRBD2 might be the D (5 bases). The CDR3 runs to 15 residues. Germline V lookup: CDR1 KGHSH, CDR2 LQKENI. The V and J ends lost 8 bases and 5 bases respectively, with 21 bases between them. CDR3 sequence (DNA): TGTGCCAGCGCTTCGACTGGGCTAGCTGGGGAGACCCAGTACTTC. Protein sequence: CASASTGLAGETQYF.